The source of this T cell receptor beta chain is a study of early T cells in non-severe SARS-CoV-2 infection. Across the study: Bulk RNA from unsorted whole blood was sequenced; chains were unpaired. Findings and limits, study-wide: Matches to VDJdb favored anti-spike CD8 responses and missed private and CD4 specificities.

Attachment of unique molecular identifiers was made to individual cDNA molecules. TCRdb re-called the 5' RACE reads with MiXCR, one entry per CDR3 protein. This sample carries tens of thousands of distinct CDR3 sequences, approximately 12% of them seen once, and the ten largest clones take approximately 6.4%. The CDR3 is 15 amino acids. The V and J ends lost 2 bases and 5 bases respectively, with 14 bases between them. Per the germline V gene, CDR1 is SGHRS and CDR2 is YFSETQ. Only a few counts were recorded for this clonotype. What it recognizes is unknown. This TCR came from an adult who was a healthcare worker with PCR-confirmed SARS-CoV-2 infection or an uninfected control (not recorded which). The chain uses TRBV5-1 and TRBJ2-1; D is possibly TRBD2 (6 bases). Sequencing used whole blood. In DNA form, the CDR3 reads TGCGCCAGCAGCTTAATCAGCGGGCGAGACAATGAGCAGTTCTTC. It yields the protein CASSLISGRDNEQFF.